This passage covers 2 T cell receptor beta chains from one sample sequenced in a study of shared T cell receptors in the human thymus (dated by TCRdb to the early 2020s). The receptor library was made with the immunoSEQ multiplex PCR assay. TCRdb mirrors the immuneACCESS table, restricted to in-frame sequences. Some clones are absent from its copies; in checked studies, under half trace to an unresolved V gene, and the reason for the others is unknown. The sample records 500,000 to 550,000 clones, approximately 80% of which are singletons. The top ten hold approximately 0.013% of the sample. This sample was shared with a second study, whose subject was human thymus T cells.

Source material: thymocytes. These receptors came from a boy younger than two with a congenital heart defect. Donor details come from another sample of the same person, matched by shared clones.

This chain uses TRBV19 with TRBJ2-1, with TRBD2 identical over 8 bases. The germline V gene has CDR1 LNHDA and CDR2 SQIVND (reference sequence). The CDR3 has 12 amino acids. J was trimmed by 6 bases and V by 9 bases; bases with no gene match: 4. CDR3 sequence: CASSLAGNEQFF. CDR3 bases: TGTGCCAGCTCCCTAGCGGGCAATGAGCAGTTCTTC. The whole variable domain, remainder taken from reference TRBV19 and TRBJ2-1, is DGGITQSPKYLFRKEGQNVTLSCEQNLNHDAMYWYRQDPGQGLRLIYYSQIVNDFQKGDIAEGYSVSREKKESFPLTVTSAQKNPTAFYLCASSLAGNEQFFGPGTRLTVL.

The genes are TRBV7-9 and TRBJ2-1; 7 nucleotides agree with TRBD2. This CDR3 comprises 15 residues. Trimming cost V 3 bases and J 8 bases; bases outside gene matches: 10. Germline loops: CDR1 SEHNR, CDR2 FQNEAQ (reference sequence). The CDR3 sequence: CASSLATSFDHEQFF. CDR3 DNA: TGTGCCAGCAGCTTGGCGACTAGCTTTGACCATGAGCAGTTCTTC.